This T cell receptor (beta chain) was identified in a study of T cells expressing NK-cell markers. TCRdb re-called the 5' RACE reads and gives one entry per CDR3 protein, without DNA. In total, the table holds around 550,000 distinct CDR3 sequences. Germline CDR1 is LGHDT and CDR2 is YNNKEL (reference sequence). This CDR3 contains 15 residues. The clonotype comes from a young man in good health. The V and J genes are TRBV3-1 and TRBJ1-5; the D call of TRBD1 rests on TCRdb alone, since no DNA is present to check it. Sequenced sample: blood T cells: a sorted CD56 or NKG2C T cell subset, CD4+ or CD8+ T cells, or bulk PBMC T cells (not recorded which). CDR3 region: CASSQAGTAMSPQHF.